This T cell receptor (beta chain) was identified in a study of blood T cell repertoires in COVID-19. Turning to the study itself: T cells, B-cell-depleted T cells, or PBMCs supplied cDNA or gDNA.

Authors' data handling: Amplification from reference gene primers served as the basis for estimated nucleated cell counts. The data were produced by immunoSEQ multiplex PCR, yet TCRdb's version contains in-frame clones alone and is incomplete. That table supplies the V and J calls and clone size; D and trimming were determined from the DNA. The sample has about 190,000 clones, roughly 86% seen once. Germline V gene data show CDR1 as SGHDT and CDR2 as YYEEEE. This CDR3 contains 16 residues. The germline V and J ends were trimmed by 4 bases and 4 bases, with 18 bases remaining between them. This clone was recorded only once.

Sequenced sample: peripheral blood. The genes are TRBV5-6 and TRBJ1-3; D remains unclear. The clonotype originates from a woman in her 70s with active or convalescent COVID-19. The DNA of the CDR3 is TGTGCCAGCAGCCAACCAATCACGGGTGAGGGAAACACCATATATTTT. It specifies CASSQPITGEGNTIYF.